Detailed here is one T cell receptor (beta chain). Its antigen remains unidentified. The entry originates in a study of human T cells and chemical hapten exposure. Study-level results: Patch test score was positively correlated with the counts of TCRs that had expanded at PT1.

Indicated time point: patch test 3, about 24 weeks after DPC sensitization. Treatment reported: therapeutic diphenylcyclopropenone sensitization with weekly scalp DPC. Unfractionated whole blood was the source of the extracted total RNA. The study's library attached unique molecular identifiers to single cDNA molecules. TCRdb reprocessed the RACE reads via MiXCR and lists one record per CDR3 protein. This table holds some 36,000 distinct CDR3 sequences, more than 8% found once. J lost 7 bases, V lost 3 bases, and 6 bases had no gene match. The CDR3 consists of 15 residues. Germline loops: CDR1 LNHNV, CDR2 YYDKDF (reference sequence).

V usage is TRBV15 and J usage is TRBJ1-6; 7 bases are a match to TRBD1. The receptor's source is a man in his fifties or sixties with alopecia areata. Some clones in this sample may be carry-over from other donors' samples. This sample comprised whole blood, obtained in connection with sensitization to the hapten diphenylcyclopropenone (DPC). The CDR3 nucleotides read TGTGCCACCAGCAGTCGACAGGGTGACAATTCACCCCTCCACTTT. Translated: CATSSRQGDNSPLHF.